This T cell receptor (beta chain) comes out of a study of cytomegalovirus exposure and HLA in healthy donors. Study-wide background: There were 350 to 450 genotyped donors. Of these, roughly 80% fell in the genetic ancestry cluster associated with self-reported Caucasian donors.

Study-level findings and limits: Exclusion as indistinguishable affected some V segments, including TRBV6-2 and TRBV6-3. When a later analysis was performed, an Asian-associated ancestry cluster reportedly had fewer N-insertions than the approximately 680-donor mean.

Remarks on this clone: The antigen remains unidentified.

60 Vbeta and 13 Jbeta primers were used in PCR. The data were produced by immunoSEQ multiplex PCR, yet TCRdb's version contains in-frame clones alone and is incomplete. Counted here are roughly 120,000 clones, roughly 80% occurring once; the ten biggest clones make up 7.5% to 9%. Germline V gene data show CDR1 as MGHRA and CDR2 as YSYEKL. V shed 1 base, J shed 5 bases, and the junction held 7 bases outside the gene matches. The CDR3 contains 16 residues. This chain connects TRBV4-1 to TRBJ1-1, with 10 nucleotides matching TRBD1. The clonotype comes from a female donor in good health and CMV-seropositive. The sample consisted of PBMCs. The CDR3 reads CASSQVGTGEWTEAFF. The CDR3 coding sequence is TGCGCCAGCAGCCAAGTTGGGACAGGGGAATGGACTGAAGCTTTCTTT.